This TCR beta chain was obtained from a study of post-analysis software for immune sequencing data. General study points: Five or six TRBV segments appeared more often in patients than in controls, and TRBV5-6, TRBV5-1 and TRBV20-1 were among these. Strong same-batch co-clustering of samples appeared with F measure clustering.

TCR beta libraries were prepared from cDNA with unique molecular identifiers. MiXCR, run by TCRdb on the PCR reads, gives a single entry per CDR3 protein. The repertoire consists of hundreds of thousands of distinct CDR3 sequences, with over 35% occurring once and the leading ten covering around 10%. As for this clonotype: Its antigen is not known.

Germline V CDR1 and CDR2: KGHDR, SFDVKD. V shed 7 bases and J shed 0 bases, with 12 bases lying between them. The CDR3 totals 15 residues. Sequencing input: blood. The TCR was taken from a girl under 18 with multiple sclerosis. This rearrangement joins TRBV24-1 to TRBJ2-1; possibly TRBD2 for D (5 bases). Here the CDR3 DNA reads TGTGCCACCAGCAATAACCGGGACTCCTACAATGAGCAGTTCTTC. Residues: CATSNNRDSYNEQFF.